Shown below are 27 T cell receptor beta chains from a single sample sequenced in a study of T cells in Graves' hyperthyroidism and ophthalmopathy (dated by TCRdb to the late 2010s). To prepare the library, multiplex PCR was applied. The sample was run on an Illumina HiSeq 2000. TCR beta CDR3 regions were amplified from RNA transcripts. A first-round RT-PCR of the TCR CDR3 used the HTBI primer set with the Qiagen OneStep RT-PCR kit. TCRdb passed the public sequencing reads through fastp at Q25 and MiXCR, retaining productive beta sequences. CDR3 protein duplicates are merged, each entry listing the most common genes and DNA. The sample profile shows roughly 250,000 distinct CDR3 sequences; 16% of them were found once. Jointly, the top ten make up around 28% of the sample. The sequenced sample was blood. The source of these receptors is a woman aged 18-30 years with Graves' ophthalmopathy.

This clonotype was counted many times. CDR3 sequence (DNA): TGTGCCAGCAGTTTATATTCGTGGTGGGAGGCGAACACTGAAGCTTTCTTT. Translation gives CASSLYSWWEANTEAFF. The rearrangement uses TRBV27 and TRBJ1-1; D unresolved. CDR3 length: 17 amino acids. Germline values: CDR1 MNHEY, CDR2 SMNVEV (reference sequence). Trimming removed 1 base at V and 1 base at J, with 16 bases between.

The rearrangement joins TRBV11-2 to TRBJ2-7; 10 nucleotides agree with TRBD2. The ends lost 1 base at V and 4 bases at J; junction bases unmatched: 4. CDR3 length equals 15 residues. Germline CDR1 and CDR2: SGHAT and FQNNGV. This CDR3 is CASSLASGRPYEQYF. CDR3 coding DNA: TGTGCCAGCAGCTTAGCTAGCGGGAGACCTTACGAGCAGTACTTC.

The table lists this clonotype with many counts. The V call is TRBV9, the J call TRBJ1-2, with D perhaps TRBD1 (5 bases). V lost 3 bases to trimming and J lost 2 bases, with 17 bases between them. Germline V lookup: CDR1 SGDLS, CDR2 YYNGEE. This CDR3 spans 16 amino acids. The CDR3 loop reads CASSGHRDGLNYGYTF. CDR3 DNA: TGTGCCAGCAGCGGACATCGGGACGGACTAAACTATGGCTACACCTTC.

This clonotype has only a few counts. The chain uses TRBV29-1 and TRBJ2-4; TRBD2 is a possible D gene (6 bases). Germline assignment: CDR1 SQVTM and CDR2 ANQGSEA. V was pared by 0 bases and J by 9 bases, with 15 bases between. The CDR3 is made up of 14 amino acids. This CDR3 reads CSVEDAGWYSIQYF. The CDR3 DNA is TGCAGCGTTGAAGATGCGGGGTGGTATAGCATTCAGTACTTC.

There are many counts of this clonotype. The chain carries TRBV28 and TRBJ2-1, with D possibly TRBD2 on 5 matching bases. CDR3 length equals 14 residues. CDR1 and CDR2 (germline): MDHEN, SYDVKM. V lost 5 bases and J lost 0, with 8 bases in between. CDR3 sequence: CASSPSSSYNEQFF. The CDR3, as DNA: TGTGCCAGCAGTCCTAGCTCCTCCTACAATGAGCAGTTCTTC.

This clonotype was detected many times. The rearrangement uses TRBV3-1 and TRBJ2-4, with D perhaps matching TRBD2 (7 bases). Germline V gene sequence: CDR1 LGHDT, CDR2 YNNKEL (reference sequence). The CDR3 has 16 residues. V lost 4 bases to trimming and J lost 0 bases, with 13 bases between them. The CDR3 region has the DNA TGTGCCAGCAGCCTGGCGGGGGCAATAGCCAAAAACATTCAGTACTTC. Protein: CASSLAGAIAKNIQYF.

The chain joins TRBV4-1 to TRBJ1-5; 9 bases are shared with TRBD1. Looked up from germline, CDR1 is MGHRA and CDR2 is YSYEKL. The ends lost 2 bases at V and 7 bases at J; junction bases unmatched: 6. The CDR3 length is 15 residues. In DNA, the CDR3 is TGCGCCAGCAGCCAAACCAAACAGGGGGCCCAGCCCCAGCATTTT. Encoded protein: CASSQTKQGAQPQHF.

Notes on this clonotype: One end of the junction fails to match germline, which may point to a read error. The chain couples TRBV28 to TRBJ2-7; D perhaps matches TRBD1 (6 bases). From germline, CDR1 is MDHEN and CDR2 SYDVKM. This CDR3 spans 16 amino acids. The CDR3 DNA sequence: TGTGCCGGCAGTTTGTCTCCCAGGGGAAGCTCCTACGAGCAGTACTTC. Amino acids: CAGSLSPRGSSYEQYF. The full variable domain, completed using reference TRBV28 and TRBJ2-7, is DVKVTQSSRYLVKRTGEKVFLECVQDMDHENMFWYRQDPGLGLRLIYFSYDVKMKEKGDIPEGYSVSREKKERFSLILESASTNQTSMYLCAGSLSPRGSSYEQYFGPGTRLTVT.

This clonotype was detected ten times or more. The gene calls are TRBV7-9 and TRBJ2-1; TRBD2 matches 13 bases. V gave up 5 bases and J gave up 1 base; unmatched junction bases: 8. CDR3 length equals 18 residues. Germline V gives CDR1 SEHNR, CDR2 FQNEAQ (reference sequence). CDR3 in amino acids: CASSTRTSGRGSYNEQFF. CDR3 bases: TGTGCCAGCAGCACACGGACTAGCGGGAGAGGGTCCTACAATGAGCAGTTCTTC.

This clonotype was detected many times. The chain links TRBV18 to TRBJ2-3; TRBD1 matches at 9 bases. The CDR3 has 16 residues. Trimming removed 3 bases from V and 6 bases from J; junction bases left unmatched: 10. Germline CDR1 and CDR2: KGHSH and LQKENI. CDR3 loop: CASSPTWTGDVDTQYF. The CDR3 DNA reads as TGTGCCAGCTCACCGACCTGGACAGGGGACGTGGATACGCAGTATTTT.

Concerning this clonotype: At one boundary the junction diverges from the germline segment, which might be a read error. The chain is built from TRBV4-1 and TRBJ2-7; weak D call: TRBD2 (7 bases). Germline V CDR1 and CDR2: MGHRA, YSYEKL. There are 16 residues in the CDR3. The CDR3 nucleotides read TGCGCCAGCAGCTTTGCCCCCGGGGGGCCCCCCTACAAGCAGTACTTC. This codes for CASSFAPGGPPYKQYF.

This clonotype was observed at least ten times. The chain employs TRBV6-5 and TRBJ1-5, with a possible D match to TRBD1 (6 bases). Germline V gene sequence: CDR1 MNHEY, CDR2 SVGAGI. The CDR3 consists of 17 residues. Trimming removed 0 bases from V and 1 base from J, with 13 bases in between. DNA of the CDR3: TGTGCCAGCAGTTACTCGACGCCGGGGGCGAGCAATCAGCCCCAGCATTTT. This encodes CASSYSTPGASNQPQHF.

This clonotype has only a few counts. This chain's CDR3 is CASSQGSGVQEETQYF. In DNA form, the CDR3 reads TGTGCCAGCAGCCAAGGCTCGGGGGTTCAGGAGGAGACCCAGTACTTC. The chain joins TRBV3-1 to TRBJ2-5; D perhaps matches TRBD2 (6 bases). CDR3 size: 16 residues. Germline-derived CDR1 and CDR2 are LGHDT and YNNKEL (reference sequence). V gave up 1 base and J gave up 5 bases, with 17 bases separating them.

This clonotype was found many times. The chain couples TRBV28 to TRBJ1-1, with 8 bases aligning to TRBD1. The CDR3 is made up of 13 amino acids. Germline CDR1 and CDR2: MDHEN and SYDVKM. V dropped 7 bases and J dropped 4; count of bases not matched to a gene: 5. CDR3 sequence (DNA): TGTGCCAGCACCGCCGACAGGGGCACTGAAGCTTTCTTT. It is translated as CASTADRGTEAFF.

The V call is TRBV5-6, the J call TRBJ2-5; 12 positions agree with TRBD2. This CDR3 is 14 amino acids long. V was clipped by 7 bases and J by 1 base; unmatched bases: 2. Per germline, CDR1 SGHDT and CDR2 YYEEEE. The CDR3 DNA reads TGTGCCAGCGGGACTAGCGGGTTCCAAGAGACCCAGTACTTC. It translates to CASGTSGFQETQYF.

This clonotype was picked up many times. V gene TRBV20-1 combines with J gene TRBJ2-7; no definite D call. Germline CDR1 is DFQATT and CDR2 is SNEGSKA (reference sequence). CDR3 length equals 12 residues. V dropped 3 bases and J dropped 0 bases, with 6 bases sitting between them. The CDR3 sequence is CSARLSSYEQYF. The CDR3 bases are TGCAGTGCTAGGCTCAGCTCCTACGAGCAGTACTTC.

This chain's CDR3 is CASSLVGILGDQPQHF. DNA of the CDR3: TGTGCCAGCAGCTTGGTGGGGATCCTCGGGGATCAGCCCCAGCATTTT. The chain employs TRBV5-8 and TRBJ1-5; D gene unclear. The germline V gene encodes CDR1 SGHTS and CDR2 YDEGEE. V shed 0 bases and J shed 5 bases, with 15 bases lying between them. The CDR3 has 16 amino acids.

A few counts support this clonotype. In DNA form, the CDR3 reads TGCGCCAGCAGTGGGACCCTGGAGGAGCAGTTCTTC. It yields the protein CASSGTLEEQFF. J is TRBJ2-1 and V is TRBV10-1; D ambiguous. CDR1 and CDR2 from the germline V gene are WNHNN and SYGVQD (reference sequence). The CDR3 loop spans 12 amino acids. V gave up 4 bases and J gave up 10 bases, with 11 bases separating them.

This clonotype has at least ten counts. V and J are TRBV7-8 and TRBJ2-2; tentatively, D is TRBD2 (6 bases). The CDR3 has 14 amino acids. In germline, CDR1 is SGHVS, CDR2 FQNEAQ. Trimming took 1 base from V and 5 from J, leaving 8 bases between them. CDR3 nucleotides: TGTGCCAGCAGCTTAGTACTAGCAACCGGGGAGCTGTTTTTT. It translates to CASSLVLATGELFF.

This clonotype was counted many times. The chain is built from TRBV11-2 and TRBJ2-7; TRBD2 is a possible D gene (6 bases). Trimming pared 5 bases from V and 0 bases from J, leaving 11 bases between. Germline CDR1 is SGHAT and CDR2 is FQNNGV. CDR3 size: 14 residues. The CDR3 bases are TGTGCCAGCAGCCCTCGACTAGACTCCTACGAGCAGTACTTC. Its protein is CASSPRLDSYEQYF.

This clonotype was found many times. The chain carries TRBV28 and TRBJ1-3; D is undetermined. This CDR3 spans 12 amino acids. Trimming removed 6 bases at V and 3 bases at J, with 6 bases between. CDR1 is MDHEN, CDR2 SYDVKM, per germline. CDR3: CASSPSGNTIYF. The CDR3 DNA is TGTGCCAGCAGCCCTAGTGGAAACACCATATATTTT.

DNA of the CDR3: TGTGCCAGTAGTATAACGGGCAGTAACACCGGGGAGCTGTTTTTT. Protein product: CASSITGSNTGELFF. V usage is TRBV19 and J usage is TRBJ2-2; no reliable D call. V was pared by 2 bases and J by 2 bases, with 9 bases between. Germline V gene sequence: CDR1 LNHDA, CDR2 SQIVND (reference sequence). The CDR3 runs 15 residues.

This sequence joins TRBV2 and TRBJ2-5; 9 nucleotides align to TRBD1. The CDR3 covers 14 residues. CDR1 is SNHLY, CDR2 FYNNEI, per germline. V lost 5 bases to trimming and J lost 5 bases; unmatched junction nucleotides: 6. In nucleotides, the CDR3 is TGTGCCAGCAGTTATGAGGGGACAGGGGAGACCCAGTACTTC. Encoded protein: CASSYEGTGETQYF.

This clonotype was seen repeatedly, ten times or more. The V and J genes are TRBV28 and TRBJ1-5; D possibly corresponds to TRBD1 (6 bases). Trimming pared 5 bases from V and 0 bases from J, leaving 11 bases between. This CDR3 is 15 amino acids long. CDR1 MDHEN and CDR2 SYDVKM come from the germline V gene. As DNA, the CDR3 is TGTGCCAGCAGTCGGACAGTTCATAGCAATCAGCCCCAGCATTTT. Its translation: CASSRTVHSNQPQHF.

This clonotype was found many times. The chain couples TRBV24-1 to TRBJ2-1, with 8 bases lining up with TRBD1. Germline-derived CDR1 and CDR2 are KGHDR and SFDVKD. CDR3 length equals 15 residues. After removal of 4 bases from V and 8 bases from J, the junction contained 9 bases not matched to a gene. The CDR3 coding sequence is TGTGCCACCAGTGACTTCGGACAGGGAAGGGATGAGCAGTTCTTC. Translating gives CATSDFGQGRDEQFF.

This clonotype was observed a handful of times. V is TRBV14 and J is TRBJ2-2; TRBD1 matches at 8 bases. This CDR3 has 17 amino acids. Germline loops: CDR1 SGHDN, CDR2 FVKESK. The ends lost 1 base at V and 4 bases at J; junction bases unmatched: 8. For the CDR3, the DNA is TGTGCCAGCAGCCAAGTTGGGGACAGGCGACTCACCGGGGAGCTGTTTTTT. Translating gives CASSQVGDRRLTGELFF.

This clonotype was counted many times. This rearrangement joins TRBV5-1 to TRBJ1-6; 7 bases match TRBD1. The V segment lost 0 bases and the J segment 10 bases; nucleotides outside the gene matches: 7. The CDR3 sequence is 15 residues long. Germline values: CDR1 SGHRS, CDR2 YFSETQ. This chain's CDR3 is CASSLATGVGSPLHF. CDR3 bases: TGCGCCAGCAGCTTGGCTACAGGGGTAGGCTCACCCCTCCACTTT.